Given below is one T cell receptor (beta chain) in context. The data are from a study of blood T cell repertoires in COVID-19. At the level of the study: Sites across the United States, Italy and Spain contributed samples from acute and convalescent COVID-19.

How the authors handled the data: Quantification of nucleated cells was approximated via reference gene primer amplification. Assay used: immunoSEQ multiplex PCR; TCRdb lists only in-frame clones, some missing. V, J and clone size derive from that table, while D and trimming were established from the DNA sequence. This table has approximately 310,000 clones, around nine tenths appearing once. The trim removed 4 bases at V and 4 bases at J, leaving 11 bases unmatched. Germline CDR1 and CDR2: SGHTA and FQGNSA. The CDR3 runs to 16 residues. Enrolled through a virtual design, the participants were between about 18 and 100 years of age and came from fewer than 30 US areas. The study assigned cohorts using participant-reported clinical history.

Sequencing used PBMCs or T cells enriched from blood (not recorded which). The origin of this receptor is a man between 60 and 70 years old who had recovered from COVID-19. The rearrangement links TRBV7-2 to TRBJ1-2, with 8 nucleotides matching TRBD1. CDR3 in amino acids: CASSSSDRGLSYGYTF. CDR3 in DNA: TGTGCCAGCAGCTCTTCTGACAGGGGCTTAAGCTATGGCTACACCTTC.